This TCR beta chain was captured by sequencing in a study of CD8+CD57+ T cells in acquired aplastic anemia. Study-wide background: Roughly 3 ug was the average amount of DNA from sorted CD4+ and CD8+ cells. CD4+ cell libraries from healthy donors averaged roughly 10 million reads.

As for this clonotype: Its cognate antigen is unknown.

Notes on the study in general: Patients were compared with controls for CD8+ Simpson's diversity, and no significant difference emerged. Approximately 27 CD8+ CDR3 sequences occurred in both the patients and the controls.

The study profiled TCR beta VDJ and CDR3 using genomic DNA as template. TCRdb independently ran MiXCR on the reads; one entry per CDR3 protein. The repertoire includes 74,000 or so distinct CDR3 sequences, 54% of them detected once, and about 8.5% sits in the top ten. Germline CDR1 and CDR2: MNHEY and SMNVEV (reference sequence). The ends lost 7 bases at V and 0 bases at J; junction bases unmatched: 12. The CDR3 extends over 16 amino acids. This receptor was identified in a human donor in good health, serving as a control. Sequenced: sorted CD4+, CD8+, or CD8+CD57+ T cells (not recorded which) from PBMCs. The V and J genes are TRBV27 and TRBJ2-7; 7 bases are shared with TRBD1. CDR3 loop: CASTLTGTASSYEQYF. CDR3 DNA: TGTGCCAGCACCCTTACCGGGACAGCGAGCTCCTACGAGCAGTACTTC.